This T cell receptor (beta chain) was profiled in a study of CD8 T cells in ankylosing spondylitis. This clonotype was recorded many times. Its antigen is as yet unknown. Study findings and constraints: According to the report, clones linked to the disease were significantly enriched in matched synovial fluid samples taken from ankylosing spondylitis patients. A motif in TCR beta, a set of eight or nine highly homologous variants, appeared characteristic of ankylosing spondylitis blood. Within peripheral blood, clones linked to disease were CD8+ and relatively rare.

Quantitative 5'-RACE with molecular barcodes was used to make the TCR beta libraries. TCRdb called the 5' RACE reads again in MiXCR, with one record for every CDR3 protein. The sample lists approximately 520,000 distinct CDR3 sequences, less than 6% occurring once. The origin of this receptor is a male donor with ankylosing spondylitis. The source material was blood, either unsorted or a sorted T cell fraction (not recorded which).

Here the CDR3 reads CSAGQRQVDNSPLHF. The DNA of the CDR3 is TGCAGTGCCGGACAAAGACAGGTTGATAATTCACCCCTCCACTTT. The rearrangement uses TRBV20-1 and TRBJ1-6, with a tentative D call TRBD1 (6 bases). CDR3 size: 15 residues. V dropped 6 bases and J dropped 5 bases, with 17 bases sitting between them. Germline V lookup: CDR1 DFQATT, CDR2 SNEGSKA (reference sequence).